The 21 T cell receptor beta chains presented below share a single source sample, sequenced in a study of T cells in Graves' hyperthyroidism and ophthalmopathy. RNA transcripts served as the template for amplifying TCR beta CDR3 regions. The HTBI primer set served for first-round RT-PCR of the TCR CDR3. One entry per CDR3 protein, called by TCRdb with MiXCR from the multiplex PCR reads. The sample contains hundreds of thousands of distinct CDR3 sequences, more than 12% of which appear only once. Sequencing used blood. These receptors came from a woman between 50 and 59 years old with Graves' ophthalmopathy.

This clonotype has more than one count but fewer than ten. Since a much larger clone is just one base distant, this may be a read error. The rearrangement links TRBV20-1 to TRBJ2-7; D is uncertain. Germline V gene data show CDR1 as DFQATT and CDR2 as SNEGSKA (reference sequence). CDR3 size: 12 residues. DNA of the CDR3: TGCAGTGCTAGACAGGTCTCCTACGAGCAGCACTTC. This codes for CSARQVSYEQHF.

Only a few counts were recorded for this clonotype. This chain joins TRBV18 and TRBJ2-7, with D tentatively TRBD2 (5 bases). Trimming shortened V by 9 bases and J by 2 bases, and 26 bases separated the two germline ends. CDR3 length equals 17 residues. CDR1 is KGHSH, CDR2 LQKENI, per germline. CDR3: CASSGSLRDHTTYEQYF. The CDR3 DNA follows: TGTGCCAGTTCAGGTTCGCTCCGGGATCACACCACCTACGAGCAGTACTTC.

This clonotype was observed a few times. V usage is TRBV7-6 and J usage is TRBJ1-4; tentative D call: TRBD1 (6 bases). This CDR3 contains 15 residues. In germline, CDR1 is SGHVS, CDR2 FNYEAQ. The V end was cut by 3 bases, the J end by 7 bases, with 15 bases between. This CDR3 reads CASSLEGRGSEKLFF. The CDR3 region has the DNA TGTGCCAGCAGCTTGGAGGGCAGGGGCAGTGAAAAACTGTTTTTT. The entire variable domain, with the rest obtained from reference TRBV7-6 and TRBJ1-4, is as follows: GAGVSQSPRYKVTKRGQDVALRCDPISGHVSLYWYRQALGQGPEFLTYFNYEAQQDKSGLPNDRFSAERPEGSISTLTIQRTEQRDSAMYRCASSLEGRGSEKLFFGSGTQLSVL.

This clonotype was counted at least ten times. The CDR3 loop is CASSQEIDGYYEQYF. Here the CDR3 DNA reads TGTGCCAGCAGCCAAGAAATTGACGGATACTACGAGCAGTACTTC. V gene TRBV3-1 combines with J gene TRBJ2-7; D gene unclear. Trimming took 0 bases from V and 3 from J, leaving 12 bases between them. Germline CDR1 LGHDT, CDR2 YNNKEL (reference sequence). The CDR3 is 15 residues long.

V gene TRBV20-1 combines with J gene TRBJ2-1; 16 bases map to TRBD2. The V gene end was trimmed by 0 bases and the J gene end by 4 bases; junction bases not matched to a gene: 9. Germline CDR1 reads DFQATT; CDR2 reads SNEGSKA (reference sequence). The CDR3 loop spans 19 amino acids. Written as DNA, the CDR3 is TGCAGTGCTAGAGAAATAACCGGGACTAGCGGGAGGGCGTACAATGAGCAGTTCTTC. Its protein is CSAREITGTSGRAYNEQFF.

The chain is built from TRBV6-2 or TRBV6-3 and TRBJ2-1; D is perhaps TRBD1 or TRBD2 (5 bases each). The CDR3 runs to 11 residues. Germline values: CDR1 MNHEY, CDR2 SVGEGT. V was clipped by 5 bases and J by 14 bases, with 13 bases between them. The CDR3 spells CASSRGRLEFF. In nucleotides, the CDR3 is TGTGCCAGCAGTAGGGGACGTCTTGAGTTCTTC.

This clonotype was seen more than once but under ten times. The chain joins TRBV15 to TRBJ2-7; TRBD2 might be the D (7 bases). Germline lookup yields CDR1 LNHNV and CDR2 YYDKDF (reference sequence). Trimming cost V 3 bases and J 6 bases, with 21 bases left between them. The CDR3 is 16 residues long. The CDR3 protein is CATSSGGGGRVSEQYF. CDR3 DNA sequence: TGTGCCACCAGCAGCGGGGGAGGGGGGAGAGTCTCCGAGCAGTACTTC. The variable domain in full, with the rest retrieved from reference TRBV15 and TRBJ2-7, is DAMVIQNPRYQVTQFGKPVTLSCSQTLNHNVMYWYQQKSSQAPKLLFHYYDKDFNNEADTPDNFQSRRPNTSFCFLDIRSPGLGDTAMYLCATSSGGGGRVSEQYFGPGTRLTVT.

Turning to this clonotype: A read error may be the cause here, since a much bigger clone is one base away. The rearrangement joins TRBV6-1 to TRBJ1-2; D is unclear. The CDR3 is 16 residues long. Germline V gene sequence: CDR1 MNHNS, CDR2 SASEGT. The CDR3 sequence is CASGEEGSTPIYGYTF. CDR3 in DNA: TGTGCCAGCGGTGAAGAGGGTTCGACTCCAATTTATGGCTACACCTTC.

The rearrangement links TRBV9 to TRBJ1-5; D is ambiguous. CDR3 size: 14 residues. Germline V gene lookup returns CDR1 SGDLS and CDR2 YYNGEE. The V end was cut by 1 base, the J end by 0 bases, with 5 bases between. Written as DNA, the CDR3 is TGTGCCAGCAGCGTAAGTTATAGCAATCAGCCCCAGCATTTT. Translating it yields CASSVSYSNQPQHF.

In this sample, this clonotype turned up many times. The V and J genes are TRBV7-9 and TRBJ1-2; 10 nucleotides line up with TRBD1. The trim removed 7 bases at V and 8 bases at J, leaving 13 bases unmatched. The V gene's germline CDR1 is SEHNR and CDR2 FQNEAQ (reference sequence). The CDR3 covers 15 residues. The CDR3 DNA is TGTGCCAGCATTTTTGCGGGACAGGGGATGGAGGGCTACACCTTC. Residues: CASIFAGQGMEGYTF.

The rearrangement links TRBV4-1 to TRBJ1-2; a possible D gene is TRBD1 (6 bases). Trimming cost V 3 bases and J 4 bases, with 21 bases left between them. The germline CDR1 and CDR2 sequences are MGHRA and YSYEKL. This CDR3 spans 17 amino acids. CDR3 region: CASSQEDSPISLYGYTF. Written as DNA, the CDR3 is TGCGCCAGCAGCCAGGAGGACAGCCCGATATCCCTCTATGGCTACACCTTC.

This clonotype was counted a few times. This chain joins TRBV29-1 and TRBJ1-1; TRBD1 agrees at 7 bases. J lost 0 bases, V lost 8 bases, and 18 bases had no gene match. Germline assignment: CDR1 SQVTM and CDR2 ANQGSEA. The length of the CDR3 is 17 residues. CDR3 sequence (DNA): TGCAGCATTCGGACAGGTCCGACCCGTTTTCTGAACACTGAAGCTTTCTTT. The encoded protein is CSIRTGPTRFLNTEAFF.

There are many counts of this clonotype. The V gene is TRBV28, the J gene TRBJ1-1; D call uncertain. CDR1 and CDR2 from the germline V gene are MDHEN and SYDVKM. The CDR3 spans 15 residues. Trimming took off 7 bases at V and 1 base at J, with 16 bases between the two ends. The CDR3 loop reads CASILRRGGNTEAFF. The CDR3 DNA is TGTGCCAGCATTCTCCGGCGGGGAGGGAACACTGAAGCTTTCTTT.

This clonotype came up a few times. The chain joins TRBV27 to TRBJ2-7; D uncertain. The CDR3 totals 16 residues. The germline gives CDR1 MNHEY, CDR2 SMNVEV (reference sequence). The V gene lost 6 bases and the J gene lost 3 bases, with 21 bases spanning the gap. CDR3 sequence (DNA): TGTGCCAGCAGCCTCCTACCCACCACTTATAGCTACGAGCAGTACTTC. It specifies CASSLLPTTYSYEQYF.

The chain joins TRBV20-1 to TRBJ2-2; possible D gene TRBD2, 6 bases. The germline CDR1 and CDR2 sequences are DFQATT and SNEGSKA (reference sequence). CDR3 length: 17 residues. The V end was cut by 0 bases, the J end by 2 bases, with 16 bases between. DNA for the CDR3: TGCAGTGCTAGAGATATCGGAGTAGCGGCTAACACCGGGGAGCTGTTTTTT. Amino acid sequence: CSARDIGVAANTGELFF.

This clonotype was counted at least ten times. J is TRBJ2-3 and V is TRBV7-2; perhaps TRBD1 as D (6 bases). Deletions cut 3 bases from V and 2 bases from J, with 15 bases between. Germline assignment: CDR1 SGHTA and CDR2 FQGNSA. This CDR3 is 16 amino acids long. The CDR3 here is CASSFQSGTTTDTQYF. CDR3 DNA: TGTGCCAGCAGCTTTCAAAGTGGGACAACCACAGATACGCAGTATTTT.

The table lists this clonotype with a few counts. The rearrangement joins TRBV10-3 to TRBJ2-2; a weak D match, TRBD1 (5 bases). This CDR3 contains 16 residues. Germline V gene lookup returns CDR1 ENHRY and CDR2 SYGVKD. Trimming took off 3 bases at V and 4 bases at J, with 15 bases between the two ends. The CDR3 DNA is TGTGCCATCAGTGACAGGGTCTTGGCAGGCACCGGGGAGCTGTTTTTT. It encodes CAISDRVLAGTGELFF.

This clonotype has a handful of counts. V and J are TRBV14 and TRBJ2-3; D unresolved. CDR1 is SGHDN and CDR2 is FVKESK in the germline V gene. V lost 3 bases and J lost 5, with 15 bases in between. This CDR3 spans 15 amino acids. The CDR3 DNA reads as TGTGCCAGCAGCCACCTCCGGCCAAGGGAAGATACGCAGTATTTT. It codes for CASSHLRPREDTQYF.

This clonotype was seen repeatedly, ten times or more. The V call is TRBV20-1, the J call TRBJ2-7, with D tentatively TRBD2 (6 bases). Per germline, CDR1 DFQATT and CDR2 SNEGSKA (reference sequence). The CDR3 is 14 residues long. Trimming left V 6 bases short and J 1 base short, with 16 bases between. This chain's CDR3 is CSALFSGLSYEQYF. The CDR3 DNA follows: TGCAGTGCCCTGTTCAGCGGGCTATCCTACGAGCAGTACTTC.

This clonotype was counted a few times. This chain joins TRBV7-9 and TRBJ2-1, with no clear D. Germline loops: CDR1 SEHNR, CDR2 FQNEAQ (reference sequence). Trimming cost V 5 bases and J 0 bases, with 17 bases left between them. The CDR3 runs to 17 residues. The CDR3 DNA sequence: TGTGCCAGCAGCCCTCCCTGGCGAGTAAGCTCCTACAATGAGCAGTTCTTC. It specifies CASSPPWRVSSYNEQFF.

This clonotype turned up a few times. The chain combines TRBV27 with TRBJ2-2; 10 bases align to TRBD2. The CDR3 consists of 16 residues. Per germline, CDR1 MNHEY and CDR2 SMNVEV (reference sequence). The V gene end was trimmed by 4 bases and the J gene end by 4 bases; junction bases not matched to a gene: 6. The chain's CDR3 is CASSSQREGSTGELFF. The CDR3 DNA reads as TGTGCCAGCAGTTCCCAGCGGGAGGGTAGCACCGGGGAGCTGTTTTTT.